This T cell receptor (beta chain) was identified in a study of OX40 agonist ivuxolimab in advanced cancers. The ends were cut back, 6 bases at V and 4 bases at J, with 12 bases in the middle. The CDR3 totals 13 residues. The germline gives CDR1 MNHNY, CDR2 SVGAGI (reference sequence). Clones were read by immunoSEQ multiplex PCR, and TCRdb kept only the in-frame ones, dropping some. The repertoire includes 70,000 to 85,000 clones, about 87% of them detected once, and under 1.1% sits in the top ten. The sample here was CD4+ or CD8+ T cells sorted from blood, taken in a trial of the OX40 agonist ivuxolimab. This receptor was obtained from an adult with an advanced solid tumor such as melanoma, head and neck, liver or kidney cancer. The V and J genes are TRBV6-6 and TRBJ2-5; D possibly corresponds to TRBD2 (5 bases). The CDR3 reads CASSLDGVETQYF. The CDR3, as DNA: TGTGCCAGCAGCCTGGACGGGGTAGAGACCCAGTACTTC.